Each of the 2 T cell receptor beta chains below was sequenced from the same sample in a study of regulatory and conventional T cells in RAG deficiency. Profiled with immunoSEQ multiplex PCR; TCRdb holds only in-frame clones, not every one. This repertoire shows about 6,700 clones, around 80% found once; its top ten account for over 10%. The same sample was also studied in work on regulatory T cells. That work contributes: Primers: 52 TRBV forward and 13 TRBJ reverse.

Sample: CD8+ T cells sorted from blood. The origin of the receptors is a human donor in good health.

This chain joins TRBV18 and TRBJ2-7, with 8 nucleotides matching TRBD1. This CDR3 has 13 amino acids. V shed 2 bases and J 5 bases; nucleotides not matched to a gene: 2. Germline V gene data show CDR1 as KGHSH and CDR2 as LQKENI. The CDR3 region has the DNA TGTGCCAGCTCACCAAGGGACAGGAACGAGCAGTACTTC. Translated: CASSPRDRNEQYF.

The chain links TRBV9 to TRBJ1-4; D may be TRBD1 (6 bases). This CDR3 region has 14 residues. V shed 3 bases and J shed 6 bases, with 12 bases lying between them. Per germline, CDR1 SGDLS and CDR2 YYNGEE. CDR3 protein: CASSATQGYEKLFF. DNA for the CDR3: TGTGCCAGCAGCGCGACTCAGGGGTATGAAAAACTGTTTTTT.